This is a list of T cell receptor beta chains from one sample in a study of blood T cell repertoires in COVID-19. The assay was immunoSEQ multiplex PCR, and TCRdb's table has in-frame clones only and misses some. Of more than 200,000 clones listed, roughly 88% are singletons. What was sequenced was peripheral blood. These receptors came from a woman aged 25-40 years with COVID-19, enrolled during active disease. Both conserved end residues are part of each CDR3. A D gene is named only where the DNA matches it firmly. Some rows have no size entry. The others give once, few or many, or a class for an expanded clone.

J gene | clone size | D gene | V gene | CDR3 protein | CDR3 DNA
TRBJ2-1 | . | TRBD2 | TRBV4-3 | CASSQDAGDWQFF | TGCGCCAGCAGCCAAGATGCGGGGGATTGGCAGTTCTTC
TRBJ2-1 | . | TRBD2 | TRBV3-1/TRBV3-2 | CASSQSSGYSYNEQFF | TGTGCCAGCAGCCAGAGTAGCGGGTACTCCTACAATGAGCAGTTCTTC
TRBJ2-1 | . | TRBD1 | TRBV29-1 | CSVEITGGSYNEQFF | TGCAGCGTTGAGATAACAGGGGGCTCCTACAATGAGCAGTTCTTC
TRBJ2-5 | . | . | TRBV7-2 | CASSLAGGNGERTQYF | TGTGCCAGCAGCTTAGCGGGAGGAAATGGGGAGCGGACCCAGTACTTC
TRBJ2-2 | . | TRBD2 | TRBV29-1 | CSAERLAGAGAGELFF | TGCAGCGCCGAACGACTAGCGGGGGCCGGGGCCGGGGAGCTGTTTTTT
TRBJ1-5 | . | . | TRBV3-1/TRBV3-2 | CASSQVSSNQPQHF | TGTGCCAGCAGCCAAGTTTCGAGCAATCAGCCCCAGCATTTT
TRBJ1-6 | . | . | TRBV15 | CATSREGADNSPLHF | TGTGCCACCAGCAGAGAAGGGGCCGATAATTCACCCCTCCACTTT
TRBJ2-7 | . | TRBD1 | TRBV15 | CATSRDGTGDEQYF | TGTGCCACCAGCAGAGATGGGACAGGGGACGAGCAGTACTTC
TRBJ1-3 | . | . | TRBV3-1/TRBV3-2 | CASSQDVGAGNTIYF | TGTGCCAGCAGCCAAGATGTTGGGGCAGGAAACACCATATATTTT
TRBJ2-1 | . | . | TRBV11-3 | CASSGPHEQFF | TGTGCCAGCAGCGGCCCCCATGAGCAGTTCTTC
TRBJ2-3 | . | TRBD2 | TRBV4-1 | CASSHLIAGDMRDTQYF | TGCGCCAGCAGCCACCTGATAGCGGGGGACATGAGAGATACGCAGTATTTT
TRBJ1-1 | . | . | TRBV10-2 | CASKSWGENTEAFF | TGCGCCAGCAAATCCTGGGGCGAGAACACTGAAGCTTTCTTT
TRBJ2-3 | . | . | TRBV3-1/TRBV3-2 | CASSQDLATDTQYF | TGTGCCAGCAGCCAAGATCTAGCCACAGATACGCAGTATTTT
TRBJ2-5 | . | TRBD2 | TRBV18 | CASSPLAGSTQETQYF | TGTGCCAGCTCACCACTAGCGGGGAGTACCCAAGAGACCCAGTACTTC
TRBJ1-3 | . | . | TRBV5-4 | CASSLVTASGNTIYF | TGTGCCAGCAGCTTGGTGACAGCCTCTGGAAACACCATATATTTT
TRBJ2-3 | . | TRBD2 | TRBV18 | CASSPLPGLASYTQYF | TGTGCCAGCTCACCACTGCCGGGACTAGCTAGCTATACGCAGTATTTT
TRBJ1-2 | . | . | TRBV7-9 | CASSLRDTHYTF | TGTGCCAGCAGCTTGAGGGACACCCACTACACCTTC
TRBJ1-2 | . | . | TRBV30 | CAWRGANYGYTF | TGTGCCTGGCGGGGAGCGAACTATGGCTACACCTTC
TRBJ1-6 | . | . | TRBV28 | CASSLSGSGSISPLHF | TGTGCCAGCAGTTTATCCGGCTCAGGGTCTATTTCACCCCTCCACTTT
TRBJ1-2 | . | TRBD1 | TRBV28 | CASSWGQGRDYGYTF | TGTGCCAGCAGTTGGGGACAGGGAAGGGACTATGGCTACACCTTC
TRBJ2-2 | few | . | TRBV6-6 | CASSPDSGELFF | TGTGCCAGCAGCCCCGACAGCGGGGAGCTGTTTTTT
TRBJ1-1 | once | . | TRBV5-1 | CASSLTVDSTEAFF | TGCGCCAGCAGCTTGACAGTAGATAGCACTGAAGCTTTCTTT
TRBJ1-6 | . | . | TRBV27 | CASSSEARNSPLHF | TGTGCCAGCAGTTCGGAGGCGAGGAATTCACCCCTCCACTTT
TRBJ1-3 | . | TRBD1 | TRBV7-9 | CASSLNRGEGMGPGNTIYF | TGTGCCAGCAGCTTAAACAGGGGAGAGGGGATGGGCCCTGGAAACACCATATATTTT
TRBJ2-2 | . | . | TRBV18 | CASSPVSTGELFF | TGTGCCAGCTCACCAGTCAGTACCGGGGAGCTGTTTTTT
TRBJ1-1 | . | . | TRBV7-9 | CASSFSHATEAFF | TGTGCCAGCAGCTTCTCTCACGCGACTGAAGCTTTCTTT
TRBJ1-4 | . | TRBD1 | TRBV2 | CASNGEDRGNEKLFF | TGTGCCAGCAATGGCGAGGACAGGGGGAATGAAAAACTGTTTTTT
TRBJ2-2 | . | TRBD2 | TRBV5-1 | CASSPGGVNTGELFF | TGCGCCAGCAGCCCGGGGGGGGTTAACACCGGGGAGCTGTTTTTT
TRBJ1-4 | . | . | TRBV14 | CASSRVTGATNEKLFF | TGTGCCAGCAGCCGCGTGACAGGCGCAACTAATGAAAAACTGTTTTTT
TRBJ1-1 | . | . | TRBV19 | CASSMIGVGGTEAFF | TGTGCCAGTAGTATGATCGGGGTCGGGGGCACTGAAGCTTTCTTT
TRBJ2-5 | . | TRBD1 | TRBV11-3 | CASSQHRDRQETQYF | TGTGCCAGCAGCCAACACCGGGACAGGCAAGAGACCCAGTACTTC
TRBJ2-1 | . | . | TRBV5-6 | CASSLGSGSWSYNEQFF | TGTGCCAGCAGCTTGGGGTCGGGTAGCTGGTCCTACAATGAGCAGTTCTTC
TRBJ1-1 | . | . | TRBV5-1 | CASSPVTVNTEAFF | TGCGCCAGCAGCCCCGTGACAGTGAACACTGAAGCTTTCTTT
TRBJ2-1 | . | TRBD2 | TRBV7-8 | CASSHIAGGTDEQFF | TGTGCCAGCAGCCATATAGCGGGGGGTACTGATGAGCAGTTCTTC
TRBJ2-5 | many | . | TRBV7-9 | CASSRDRTRQETQYF | TGTGCCAGCAGCCGTGACAGAACCCGACAAGAGACCCAGTACTTC
TRBJ1-3 | . | TRBD1 | TRBV7-7 | CASSHDRGEEDTIYF | TGTGCTAGCAGCCACGACAGGGGCGAGGAGGACACCATATATTTT
TRBJ1-5 | . | TRBD1 | TRBV19 | CASSNRGMVGQPQHF | TGTGCCAGTAGTAACAGGGGAATGGTTGGTCAGCCCCAGCATTTT
TRBJ2-7 | . | . | TRBV3-1/TRBV3-2 | CASSPPPTRTFVYEQYF | TGTGCCAGCAGCCCTCCACCCACCCGGACTTTTGTGTACGAGCAGTACTTC
TRBJ2-2 | . | TRBD1 | TRBV5-4 | CASSLQGAGELFF | TGTGCCAGCAGCTTGCAGGGGGCCGGGGAGCTGTTTTTT
TRBJ2-2 | . | . | TRBV19 | CASSSGTELTGELFF | TGTGCCAGTAGTAGCGGGACCGAATTAACCGGGGAGCTGTTTTTT
TRBJ1-1 | . | TRBD1 | TRBV29-1 | CSVYRQGTTEAFF | TGCAGCGTATATAGACAGGGCACTACTGAAGCTTTCTTT
TRBJ2-7 | . | . | TRBV5-5 | CASSLGKGVHEQYF | TGTGCCAGCAGCTTAGGGAAGGGGGTCCACGAGCAGTACTTC
TRBJ1-2 | few | . | TRBV7-9 | CASSLGEGDSNYGYTF | TGTGCCAGCAGCTTAGGGGAGGGGGATTCTAACTATGGCTACACCTTC
TRBJ1-2 | . | TRBD1 | TRBV7-2 | CASSLARDRGGGYTF | TGTGCCAGCAGCTTAGCCCGGGACAGGGGAGGGGGCTACACCTTC
TRBJ2-1 | few | . | TRBV5-4 | CASSLEPSSYNEQFF | TGTGCCAGCAGCTTGGAGCCCTCCTCCTACAATGAGCAGTTCTTC
TRBJ1-1 | . | . | TRBV4-1 | CASSPLGGNTEAFF | TGCGCCAGCAGCCCCTTGGGGGGTAACACTGAAGCTTTCTTT
TRBJ2-4 | . | TRBD1 | TRBV11-2 | CASSPTGGLGKNIQYF | TGTGCCAGCAGCCCAACAGGGGGCTTGGGCAAAAACATTCAGTACTTC
TRBJ2-1 | . | . | TRBV27 | CASSLKSNEQFF | TGTGCCAGCAGTTTAAAGAGCAATGAGCAGTTCTTC
TRBJ1-1 | . | . | TRBV5-1 | CASSYGGGQSTSSTEAFF | TGCGCCAGCAGCTATGGCGGTGGACAGAGTACTTCGAGCACTGAAGCTTTCTTT
TRBJ2-3 | . | . | TRBV28 | CASSGVADTQYF | TGTGCCAGCTCAGGGGTAGCAGATACGCAGTATTTT
TRBJ1-4 | once | TRBD1 | TRBV12-3/TRBV12-4 | CASSGQGEEKLFF | TGTGCCAGCAGCGGACAGGGGGAAGAAAAACTGTTTTTT
TRBJ2-7 | . | . | TRBV5-1 | CASRAGQDQYEQYF | TGCGCCAGCAGAGCGGGACAGGATCAATACGAGCAGTACTTC
TRBJ1-5 | . | . | TRBV19 | CASSIWAEQGRQPQHF | TGTGCCAGTAGTATCTGGGCCGAACAGGGACGACAGCCCCAGCATTTT
TRBJ1-3 | once | . | TRBV25-1 | CASSKEEWALGNTIYF | TGTGCCAGCAGCAAAGAAGAGTGGGCTCTCGGAAACACCATATATTTT
TRBJ2-3 | . | TRBD2 | TRBV7-2 | CASSSGLAPEDTQYF | TGTGCCAGCAGCTCCGGACTAGCCCCAGAAGATACGCAGTATTTT
TRBJ1-4 | few | TRBD1 | TRBV14 | CASSRDRVELFF | TGTGCCAGCAGCCGGGACAGGGTAGAACTGTTTTTT
TRBJ1-5 | once | . | TRBV25-1 | CASSRNGVNSNQPQHF | TGTGCCAGCAGTAGGAACGGAGTAAATAGCAATCAGCCCCAGCATTTT
TRBJ2-7 | . | . | TRBV18 | CASSPRQSLYEQYF | TGTGCCAGCTCACCACGGCAGTCCCTCTACGAGCAGTACTTC